The 17 T cell receptor beta chains below all came from one sample that was sequenced in a study of T cells in Graves' hyperthyroidism and ophthalmopathy. TCR beta CDR3 sequences were amplified from RNA transcripts. When the TCR CDR3 underwent first-round RT-PCR, the HTBI primer set was used. In TCRdb, the multiplex PCR reads were re-called with MiXCR into one record per CDR3 protein. The sample contains fewer than 700,000 distinct CDR3 sequences, approximately 17% of which appear only once. The specimen sequenced was blood. The receptors here all came from a woman under 30 with Graves' ophthalmopathy.

This clonotype came up a few times. This chain connects TRBV5-1 to TRBJ2-1; D perhaps matches TRBD2 (6 bases). Between the trimmed V and J ends, which lost 0 bases and 0 bases, there was a span of 13 bases. CDR3 size: 17 residues. The germline gives CDR1 SGHRS, CDR2 YFSETQ. The CDR3 DNA follows: TGCGCCAGCAGCTTGGCAGTTGCGGGGAGCTCCTACAATGAGCAGTTCTTC. Residues: CASSLAVAGSSYNEQFF.

At least ten counts were recorded for this clonotype. The rearrangement joins TRBV28 to TRBJ2-7; TRBD1 agrees at 7 bases. The V gene end was trimmed by 2 bases and the J gene end by 11 bases; junction bases not matched to a gene: 12. Germline CDR1 is MDHEN and CDR2 is SYDVKM. This CDR3 comprises 14 residues. The CDR3 loop is CASSLLGTATRKYF. The CDR3 nucleotides read TGTGCCAGCAGTTTACTGGGGACAGCCACTCGAAAGTACTTC.

This clonotype was detected many times. The chain employs TRBV4-2 and TRBJ1-5; unclear D gene. This CDR3 spans 17 amino acids. With 0 bases removed from V and 0 bases from J, the gap between germline ends came to 12 bases. From germline, CDR1 is LGHNA and CDR2 YNFKEQ. The CDR3: CASSQDTVRHSNQPQHF. As DNA, the CDR3 is TGTGCCAGCAGCCAAGATACAGTGAGGCATAGCAATCAGCCCCAGCATTTT.

This clonotype has at least ten counts. J is TRBJ1-5 and V is TRBV30; D unclear. Trimming removed 1 base at V and 5 bases at J, with 9 bases between. The germline gives CDR1 GTSNPN, CDR2 SVGIG (reference sequence). The CDR3 runs 13 residues. CDR3 in amino acids: CAWSAQAYQPQHF. As DNA, the CDR3 is TGTGCCTGGAGTGCGCAGGCCTATCAGCCCCAGCATTTT.

This clonotype came up many times. This chain links TRBV2 with TRBJ2-1; TRBD2 matches 9 bases. The J segment lost 8 bases and the V segment lost 6 bases, leaving 14 bases of the junction unmatched. The CDR3 loop spans 16 amino acids. Germline-derived CDR1 and CDR2 are SNHLY and FYNNEI. The CDR3 region is CASRKRVASGKDEQFF. The DNA of the CDR3 is TGTGCCAGCAGGAAAAGGGTGGCTAGCGGGAAGGATGAGCAGTTCTTC.

The rearrangement uses TRBV12-3 or TRBV12-4 and TRBJ2-7, with 7 bases identical to TRBD1. Trimming at V came to 5 bases and at J to 2 bases, leaving 6 bases not matched to a gene. This CDR3 has 14 residues. The CDR3 DNA follows: TGTGCCAGCAGTAAAACCGGGACAGCCTACGAGCAGTACTTC. Protein product: CASSKTGTAYEQYF.

This clonotype has just a few counts. This may be a read error, as it is one base from a much larger clone. The genes are TRBV5-1 and TRBJ2-7; 7 bases match TRBD2. Germline lookup yields CDR1 SGHRS and CDR2 YFSETQ. This CDR3 spans 13 amino acids. The CDR3 coding sequence is TGCGCCAGCAGAGCGGGGCCCTCCCACGAGCAGTACTTC. Translated: CASRAGPSHEQYF.

There are a few counts of this clonotype. The gene calls are TRBV10-2 and TRBJ2-7; 8 bases match TRBD1. The CDR3 extends over 16 amino acids. The J segment lost 0 bases and the V segment lost 7 bases, leaving 11 bases of the junction unmatched. Looked up from germline, CDR1 is WSHSY and CDR2 is SAAADI. The CDR3 DNA follows: TGCGCCAGCACCAAGGCAGGGGGCCTAAGCTCCTACGAGCAGTACTTC. Its translation: CASTKAGGLSSYEQYF.

The chain recombines TRBV7-3 with TRBJ2-2; D ambiguous. Germline CDR1 SGHTA, CDR2 FQGTGA. The CDR3 loop spans 13 amino acids. V lost 1 base and J lost 4, with 4 bases in between. The CDR3 sequence is CASSLITTGELFF. The CDR3 DNA reads TGTGCCAGCAGCTTAATAACCACCGGGGAGCTGTTTTTT. Complete variable domain (other parts from reference TRBV7-3 and TRBJ2-2): GAGVSQTPSNKVTEKGKYVELRCDPISGHTALYWYRQSLGQGPEFLIYFQGTGAADDSGLPNDRFFAVRPEGSVSTLKIQRTERGDSAVYLCASSLITTGELFFGEGSRLTVL.

Concerning this clonotype: A much larger clone differs from this one at a single base, so this may be a read error. This sequence joins TRBV20-1 and TRBJ1-1; D unresolved. CDR1 and CDR2 (germline): DFQATT, SNEGSKA (reference sequence). The CDR3 sequence is 14 residues long. CDR3 loop: CSAPRQAANAEAFF. CDR3 DNA: TGCAGTGCTCCCCGTCAGGCCGCGAACGCTGAAGCTTTCTTT.

This clonotype was found a few times. This rearrangement joins TRBV6-1 to TRBJ1-5; D call uncertain. V was clipped by 5 bases and J by 3 bases, with 17 bases between them. The CDR3 length is 16 residues. The germline CDR1 and CDR2 sequences are MNHNS and SASEGT. CDR3 coding DNA: TGTGCCAGCAGTAAAACGCAGAATGGGTTCAATCAGCCCCAGCATTTT. This translates into CASSKTQNGFNQPQHF.

The chain employs TRBV10-3 and TRBJ2-1; 7 nucleotides align to TRBD2. Germline V gene sequence: CDR1 ENHRY, CDR2 SYGVKD. The CDR3 contains 14 residues. J gave up 4 bases and V 6 bases, and 6 bases lay outside the gene matches. The CDR3 here is CAISGTTLYNEQFF. As DNA, the CDR3 is TGTGCCATCAGCGGGACTACCCTATACAATGAGCAGTTCTTC.

This clonotype was observed at least ten times. This chain uses TRBV2 with TRBJ2-3; 7 bases match TRBD2. The ends lost 8 bases at V and 4 bases at J; junction bases unmatched: 12. The length of the CDR3 is 15 residues. Germline CDR1 reads SNHLY; CDR2 reads FYNNEI. CDR3 nucleotides: TGTGCCAGCGGCCGAGAGCGGGATGGACCAGATACGCAGTATTTT. Its translation is CASGRERDGPDTQYF. The variable domain in full, with the rest retrieved from reference TRBV2 and TRBJ2-3, is EPEVTQTPSHQVTQMGQEVILRCVPISNHLYFYWYRQILGQKVEFLVSFYNNEISEKSEIFDDQFSVERPDGSNFTLKIRSTKLEDSAMYFCASGRERDGPDTQYFGPGTRLTVL.

There are many counts of this clonotype. In DNA form, the CDR3 reads TGTGCCAGCAGCGTAGCCGGCCCTAGCAGTTACAATGAGCAGTTCTTC. It codes for CASSVAGPSSYNEQFF. This rearrangement joins TRBV9 to TRBJ2-1, with a tentative D call TRBD2 (5 bases). The germline V gene has CDR1 SGDLS and CDR2 YYNGEE. V lost 0 bases and J lost 4, with 14 bases in between. The CDR3 is 16 amino acids.

At least ten counts were recorded for this clonotype. V and J are TRBV28 and TRBJ2-2, with TRBD2 matching 8 bases. This CDR3 has 15 residues. The germline V gene has CDR1 MDHEN and CDR2 SYDVKM. J was trimmed by 6 bases and V by 4 bases; bases with no gene match: 7. CDR3 region: CASSWAGGAAGELFF. CDR3 sequence (DNA): TGTGCCAGCAGTTGGGCGGGGGGCGCGGCCGGGGAGCTGTTTTTT.

The chain couples TRBV25-1 to TRBJ2-3, with D possibly being TRBD1 or TRBD2 (6 bases each). V was shortened by 2 bases and J by 5 bases, with 17 bases between the two germline ends. The CDR3 is 16 residues long. The germline CDR1 and CDR2 sequences are MGHDK and SYGVNS. CDR3 DNA: TGTGCCAGCAGTGAAAAGAGGGGGGTGGACCGAGATACGCAGTATTTT. Translation: CASSEKRGVDRDTQYF.

The V call is TRBV12-3 or TRBV12-4, the J call TRBJ2-3, with a possible D match to TRBD1 (5 bases). This CDR3 is 11 amino acids long. V was clipped by 7 bases and J by 7 bases, with 9 bases between them. CDR3 coding DNA: TGTGCCAGCACCCAGGGTTATACGCAGTATTTT. This translates into CASTQGYTQYF.